Shown below are 10 T cell receptor beta chains from a single sample sequenced in a study of CD8 T cells in ankylosing spondylitis. Which antigens these TCRs recognize remains unknown. One entry per CDR3 protein, called by TCRdb with MiXCR from the 5' RACE reads. The sample shows just under 550,000 distinct CDR3 sequences, roughly 13% of them seen only once. Points from the study as a whole: A TCR beta motif of roughly eight highly homologous variants appeared characteristic of ankylosing spondylitis blood.

Sequencing was performed on blood, either unsorted or a sorted T cell fraction (not recorded which). The receptors were sampled from a male donor with ankylosing spondylitis.

This clonotype was detected only a few times. J is TRBJ1-1 and V is TRBV6-5; 7 nucleotides agree with TRBD1. V lost 2 bases to trimming and J lost 1 base; unmatched junction nucleotides: 4. The CDR3 extends over 15 amino acids. Germline V gene data show CDR1 as MNHEY and CDR2 as SVGAGI. In DNA form, the CDR3 reads TGTGCCAGCAGTTACAGGACAGGCTGGAACACTGAAGCTTTCTTT. Encoded protein: CASSYRTGWNTEAFF.

This clonotype was counted at least ten times. The chain joins TRBV5-1 to TRBJ2-1; tentatively, D is TRBD1 (7 bases). CDR1 SGHRS and CDR2 YFSETQ come from the germline V gene. Trimming removed 4 bases from V and 8 bases from J, with 10 bases in between. The CDR3 contains 12 residues. The CDR3 loop reads CASSAGGHEQFF. CDR3 DNA sequence: TGCGCCAGCAGCGCAGGGGGGCATGAGCAGTTCTTC.

The genes are TRBV5-1 and TRBJ2-7; 11 positions agree with TRBD1. Germline trimming cut 5 bases from V and 4 bases from J; bases unmatched to any gene: 5. This CDR3 is 14 amino acids long. Per the germline V gene, CDR1 is SGHRS and CDR2 is YFSETQ. In DNA, the CDR3 is TGCGCCAGCAGGCCGGACAGGGGGCTTTACGAGCAGTACTTC. Protein: CASRPDRGLYEQYF.

This clonotype was detected ten times or more. The chain recombines TRBV5-1 with TRBJ2-4; 7 positions match TRBD1. Germline trimming cut 4 bases from V and 5 bases from J; bases unmatched to any gene: 6. The CDR3 is 14 amino acids. Germline CDR1 SGHRS, CDR2 YFSETQ. The CDR3 sequence is CASSQQGLENIQYF. CDR3 nucleotides: TGCGCCAGCAGCCAACAGGGGTTAGAAAACATTCAGTACTTC.

This clonotype was detected only a few times. In DNA, the CDR3 is TGCAGCGTTCGGCCAACCCCAAGAGGAGAGACCCAGTACTTC. Its protein product is CSVRPTPRGETQYF. The V and J genes are TRBV29-1 and TRBJ2-5; D not certain. The CDR3 runs 14 residues. Germline assignment: CDR1 SQVTM and CDR2 ANQGSEA. Deletions cut 5 bases from V and 4 bases from J, with 17 bases between.

This clonotype was counted at least ten times. The chain employs TRBV24-1 and TRBJ2-2; 9 nucleotides agree with TRBD2. CDR1 is KGHDR, CDR2 SFDVKD, per germline. The V segment lost 4 bases and the J segment 1 base; nucleotides outside the gene matches: 6. CDR3 size: 17 residues. CDR3 nucleotide sequence: TGTGCCACCAGTGACCTTTGGACTAGCGAGAACACCGGGGAGCTGTTTTTT. This sequence encodes CATSDLWTSENTGELFF.

This clonotype was seen a few times. The V gene is TRBV10-3, the J gene TRBJ2-7, with 7 bases aligning to TRBD2. With 4 bases clipped from V and 2 bases from J, the junction kept 5 bases outside the gene matches. CDR3 length: 14 residues. Germline CDR1 and CDR2: ENHRY and SYGVKD. CDR3: CAISAAGTTYEQYV. The CDR3 bases are TGTGCCATCAGTGCAGCGGGAACTACCTACGAGCAGTACGTC.

CDR3 in DNA: TGTGCCAGCTCCGCAAGCTATGGGGTCGAGCAGTACGTC. Protein sequence: CASSASYGVEQYV. The genes are TRBV18 and TRBJ2-7; no clear D. The ends were cut back, 6 bases at V and 6 bases at J, with 15 bases in the middle. Per the germline V gene, CDR1 is KGHSH and CDR2 is LQKENI. The CDR3 has 13 amino acids.

Concerning this clonotype: At one end, the junction sequence differs from germline, possibly due to a read error. CDR3 loop: CASSAEWSRAKVCF. The CDR3 nucleotides read TGCGCCAGCAGCGCCGAGTGGAGCCGAGCGAAAGTGTGCTTC. The chain couples TRBV5-1 to TRBJ1-2, with D uncertain. The CDR3 runs 14 residues. Germline V gene lookup returns CDR1 SGHRS and CDR2 YFSETQ. Complete variable domain (other parts from reference TRBV5-1 and TRBJ1-2): KAGVTQTPRYLIKTRGQQVTLSCSPISGHRSVSWYQQTPGQGLQFLFEYFSETQRNKGNFPGRFSGRQFSNSRSEMNVSTLELGDSALYLCASSAEWSRAKVCFGSGTRLTVV.

This clonotype has only a few counts. The genes are TRBV5-1 and TRBJ2-2, with D possibly being TRBD1 (6 bases). In germline, CDR1 is SGHRS, CDR2 YFSETQ. V lost 1 base and J 1 base, leaving 8 bases between the germline ends. The length of the CDR3 is 15 residues. Here the CDR3 reads CASSLLDRNTGELFF. In DNA, the CDR3 is TGCGCCAGCAGCTTGCTGGACAGGAACACCGGGGAGCTGTTTTTT.